This T cell receptor (beta chain) derives from a study of cytomegalovirus exposure and HLA in healthy donors. Overall study findings and caveats: TCR sequences were mostly rare, though some public TCRs occurred in many donors. Using the classifier, cytomegalovirus status was reportedly diagnosed with high specificity and sensitivity. The study designated around 150 TCR beta chains cytomegalovirus-associated. A few of the chains that were CMV-associated were confirmed in vitro to be specific for CMV antigens.

The repertoire was sequenced with immunoSEQ multiplex PCR; TCRdb's copy has only in-frame clones and lacks some. The sample comprises more than 120,000 clones, roughly 87% of which are singletons, and 3.5% to 5% rests with the top ten. Concerning this clone itself: Its antigen remains unknown.

J gave up 4 bases and V 3 bases, and 5 bases lay outside the gene matches. CDR1 is SGHTA, CDR2 FQGNSA, per germline. This CDR3 contains 15 residues. This TCR was recovered from a man younger than 35 in good health and CMV-seropositive. This chain connects TRBV7-2 to TRBJ2-2; 7 positions agree with TRBD2. Material: PBMCs. CDR3 DNA: TGTGCCAGCAGCTTCGGACTAGAGCGCACCGGGGAGCTGTTTTTT. Translated: CASSFGLERTGELFF.